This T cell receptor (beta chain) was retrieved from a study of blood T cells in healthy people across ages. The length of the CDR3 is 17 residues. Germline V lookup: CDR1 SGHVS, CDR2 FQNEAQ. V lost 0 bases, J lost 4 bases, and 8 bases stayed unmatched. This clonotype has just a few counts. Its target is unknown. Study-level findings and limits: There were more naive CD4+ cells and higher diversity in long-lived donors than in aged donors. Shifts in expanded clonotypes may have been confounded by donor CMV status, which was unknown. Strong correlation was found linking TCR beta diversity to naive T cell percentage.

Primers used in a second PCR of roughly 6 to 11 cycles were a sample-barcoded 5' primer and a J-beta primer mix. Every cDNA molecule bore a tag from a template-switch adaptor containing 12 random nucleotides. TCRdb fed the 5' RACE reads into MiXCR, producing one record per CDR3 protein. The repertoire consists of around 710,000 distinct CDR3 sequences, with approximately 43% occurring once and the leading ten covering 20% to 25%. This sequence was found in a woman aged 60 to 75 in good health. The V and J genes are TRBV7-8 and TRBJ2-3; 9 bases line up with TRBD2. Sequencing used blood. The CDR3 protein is CASSLAVAAGGADTQYF. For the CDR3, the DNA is TGTGCCAGCAGCTTAGCGGTTGCGGCGGGAGGGGCAGATACGCAGTATTTT. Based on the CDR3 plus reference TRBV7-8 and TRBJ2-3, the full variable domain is GAGVSQSPRYKVAKRGQDVALRCDPISGHVSLFWYQQALGQGPEFLTYFQNEAQLDKSGLPSDRFFAERPEGSVSTLKIQRTQQEDSAVYLCASSLAVAAGGADTQYFGPGTRLTVL.